A selection of T cell receptor beta chains follows, all from one sample in a study of shared clonotypes between healthy human individuals. TCRdb's table, derived via immunoSEQ multiplex PCR, lists solely in-frame clones and lacks some. This repertoire shows about 2.3 million clones, roughly 93% found once; its top ten account for approximately 0.4%. Sequenced input: naive CD4+ T cells from PBMCs. The receptors originated from a man aged 18 to 30 in good health. Some clones in this sample may be carry-over from other donors' samples. Each CDR3 is given with its conserved first and last residue. The order of the fields is clone size, D gene, V gene, J gene, CDR3 DNA, CDR3 protein. D genes are given only for firm matches. Size values are once, few and many counts, or a class for expanded clones, and some rows have none.

clone size: once; D gene: TRBD1; V gene: TRBV18; J gene: TRBJ2-7; CDR3 DNA: TGTGCCAGCTCACCACCGGGACAGGGATCCGAGCAGTACTTC; CDR3 protein: CASSPPGQGSEQYF
clone size: NA; D gene: NA; V gene: TRBV19; J gene: TRBJ2-5; CDR3 DNA: TGTGCCAGTAGTCCTTATGGACCGCGAAGCGAGACCCAGTACTTC; CDR3 protein: CASSPYGPRSETQYF
clone size: NA; D gene: NA; V gene: TRBV6-6; J gene: TRBJ1-6; CDR3 DNA: TGTGCCAGCAGTTACCCAAGAGGTCATAATTCACCCCTCCACTTT; CDR3 protein: CASSYPRGHNSPLHF
clone size: few; D gene: NA; V gene: TRBV5-8; J gene: TRBJ2-2; CDR3 DNA: TGTGCCAGCAGCTGGACAGAAGGGGACACCGGGGAGCTGTTTTTT; CDR3 protein: CASSWTEGDTGELFF
clone size: NA; D gene: TRBD1; V gene: TRBV7-3; J gene: TRBJ2-7; CDR3 DNA: TGTGCCAGCAGCCCCACAGGGGGAAACTCCTACGAGCAGTACTTC; CDR3 protein: CASSPTGGNSYEQYF
clone size: once; D gene: NA; V gene: TRBV18; J gene: TRBJ2-1; CDR3 DNA: TGTGCCAGCTCACCGATGGTAGAGCAGTTCTTC; CDR3 protein: CASSPMVEQFF
clone size: NA; D gene: NA; V gene: TRBV5-1; J gene: TRBJ2-1; CDR3 DNA: TGCGCCAGCAGTTGGGGTTCTGCGGCCGACAATGAGCAGTTCTTC; CDR3 protein: CASSWGSAADNEQFF
clone size: NA; D gene: NA; V gene: TRBV29-1; J gene: TRBJ1-2; CDR3 DNA: TGCAGCGGGCCCAGGACAGTAATCAACTATGGCTACACCTTC; CDR3 protein: CSGPRTVINYGYTF
clone size: NA; D gene: TRBD2; V gene: TRBV7-2; J gene: TRBJ2-7; CDR3 DNA: TGTGCCAGCAGAGCGGGATCGAACGAGCAGTACTTC; CDR3 protein: CASRAGSNEQYF
clone size: NA; D gene: NA; V gene: TRBV19; J gene: TRBJ1-2; CDR3 DNA: TGTGCCAGTAGTATTTTCGCGCAGGGTTCCTATGGCTACACCTTC; CDR3 protein: CASSIFAQGSYGYTF
clone size: NA; D gene: NA; V gene: TRBV27; J gene: TRBJ1-1; CDR3 DNA: TGTGCCAGCAGCCAGGGTTATGAAGCTTTCTTT; CDR3 protein: CASSQGYEAFF
clone size: NA; D gene: TRBD1; V gene: TRBV4-2; J gene: TRBJ2-7; CDR3 DNA: TGTGCCAGCAGCCAAGCCGTAGGGACAGTGGGGTACGAGCAGTACTTC; CDR3 protein: CASSQAVGTVGYEQYF
clone size: NA; D gene: NA; V gene: TRBV4-2; J gene: TRBJ1-1; CDR3 DNA: TGTGCCAGCAGCCTCAGGGTAAGGGAGACTGAAGCTTTCTTT; CDR3 protein: CASSLRVRETEAFF
clone size: NA; D gene: NA; V gene: TRBV2; J gene: TRBJ1-2; CDR3 DNA: TGTGCCAGCAGTGCGACCCTTACAGCGCTTTATGGCTACACCTTC; CDR3 protein: CASSATLTALYGYTF
clone size: NA; D gene: TRBD2; V gene: TRBV5-8; J gene: TRBJ2-1; CDR3 DNA: TGTGCCAGCAGCCGGACTAGCTCCTACAATGAGCAGTTCTTC; CDR3 protein: CASSRTSSYNEQFF
clone size: NA; D gene: TRBD1; V gene: TRBV19; J gene: TRBJ2-7; CDR3 DNA: TGTGCCAGAACCCCTGGGGACAGGGGCTACGAGCAGTACTTC; CDR3 protein: CARTPGDRGYEQYF
clone size: NA; D gene: NA; V gene: TRBV19; J gene: TRBJ2-7; CDR3 DNA: TGTGCCAGTAGTACGGCCGGGCGGTACGAGCAGTACTTC; CDR3 protein: CASSTAGRYEQYF
clone size: NA; D gene: NA; V gene: TRBV28; J gene: TRBJ2-7; CDR3 DNA: TGTGCCAGCAGTTTGACAGTTGGGGAGCAGTACTTC; CDR3 protein: CASSLTVGEQYF
clone size: NA; D gene: TRBD2; V gene: TRBV2; J gene: TRBJ2-3; CDR3 DNA: TGTGCCAGCAGTACCACTAGCGGGAGGGCCGGGGATACGCAGTATTTT; CDR3 protein: CASSTTSGRAGDTQYF
clone size: NA; D gene: NA; V gene: TRBV30; J gene: TRBJ1-6; CDR3 DNA: TGTGCTTCGACAACCTCAACACGACTTAATTCACCCCTCCACTTT; CDR3 protein: CASTTSTRLNSPLHF
clone size: NA; D gene: NA; V gene: TRBV27; J gene: TRBJ2-7; CDR3 DNA: TGTGCCAGCAGTCTCTATCCTGACAGAACCCAGTACTTC; CDR3 protein: CASSLYPDRTQYF
clone size: once; D gene: NA; V gene: TRBV29-1; J gene: TRBJ1-5; CDR3 DNA: TGCAGCGTTGAAGTTGATGGGAACAATCAGCCCCAGCATTTT; CDR3 protein: CSVEVDGNNQPQHF
clone size: NA; D gene: NA; V gene: TRBV12-5; J gene: TRBJ2-5; CDR3 DNA: TGTGCTAGTGGTTTGTCTTCCCCTCCAGACCGGGCTGGGGGGGAGACCCAGTACTTC; CDR3 protein: CASGLSSPPDRAGGETQYF
clone size: NA; D gene: NA; V gene: TRBV11-3; J gene: TRBJ2-1; CDR3 DNA: TGTGCCAGCAGCAGCAGTAGTGGGGACGCAGCCTATGAGCAGTTCTTC; CDR3 protein: CASSSSSGDAAYEQFF
clone size: once; D gene: TRBD1; V gene: TRBV5-1; J gene: TRBJ2-5; CDR3 DNA: TGCGCCAGCAGCTTCGGACAGGAAGAGACCCAGTACTTC; CDR3 protein: CASSFGQEETQYF
clone size: NA; D gene: TRBD2; V gene: TRBV7-9; J gene: TRBJ2-3; CDR3 DNA: TGTGCCAGTGCCACAGGACTAGCGGGAGGGCCTTCGACAGATACGCAGTATTTT; CDR3 protein: CASATGLAGGPSTDTQYF
clone size: NA; D gene: NA; V gene: TRBV19; J gene: TRBJ2-7; CDR3 DNA: TGTGCCAGTAGTACCTTAGCGGTAAGCTCCTACGAGCAGTACTTC; CDR3 protein: CASSTLAVSSYEQYF
clone size: NA; D gene: TRBD2; V gene: TRBV6-1; J gene: TRBJ2-5; CDR3 DNA: TGTGCCAGCAGGCTAGCGGGAGGGCGAGAGACCCAGTACTTC; CDR3 protein: CASRLAGGRETQYF
clone size: NA; D gene: NA; V gene: TRBV7-9; J gene: TRBJ2-5; CDR3 DNA: TGTGCCAGCAGCTTTTCCGGGGCGCAAGAGACCCAGTACTTC; CDR3 protein: CASSFSGAQETQYF
clone size: NA; D gene: NA; V gene: TRBV2; J gene: TRBJ2-5; CDR3 DNA: TGTGCCAGCGACTATCAGGGAGTAAAGACCCAGTACTTC; CDR3 protein: CASDYQGVKTQYF
clone size: NA; D gene: NA; V gene: TRBV7-9; J gene: TRBJ2-2; CDR3 DNA: TGTGCCAGCAGCTTAGCCGGGACTTTCACCGGGGAGCTGTTTTTT; CDR3 protein: CASSLAGTFTGELFF
clone size: NA; D gene: NA; V gene: TRBV19; J gene: TRBJ2-7; CDR3 DNA: TGTGCCAGTAGTACCGGGACGCGTCCCTACGAGCAGTACTTC; CDR3 protein: CASSTGTRPYEQYF
clone size: NA; D gene: NA; V gene: TRBV5-4; J gene: TRBJ1-1; CDR3 DNA: TGTGCCAGCAGCCCCCCTGATAGAACAGGGAACACTGAAGCTTTCTTT; CDR3 protein: CASSPPDRTGNTEAFF
clone size: NA; D gene: NA; V gene: TRBV4-3; J gene: TRBJ1-1; CDR3 DNA: TGCGCCAGCAGCCAAGTGAGCGGTGGGGCTGAAGCTTTCTTT; CDR3 protein: CASSQVSGGAEAFF
clone size: NA; D gene: NA; V gene: TRBV14; J gene: TRBJ2-1; CDR3 DNA: TGTGCCAGCAGCCAAGTCCCGGGAGCGAACAATGAGCAGTTCTTC; CDR3 protein: CASSQVPGANNEQFF
clone size: NA; D gene: NA; V gene: TRBV5-1; J gene: TRBJ2-5; CDR3 DNA: TGCGCCAGCAGCTTAGGTGCCGAGACCCAGTACTTC; CDR3 protein: CASSLGAETQYF
clone size: once; D gene: NA; V gene: TRBV28; J gene: TRBJ1-1; CDR3 DNA: TGTGCCACCCTAAAGGGGGGGCCTGAAGCTTTCTTT; CDR3 protein: CATLKGGPEAFF
clone size: NA; D gene: NA; V gene: TRBV5-1; J gene: TRBJ2-1; CDR3 DNA: TGCGCCAGCAGCTTGTCGGCGGCCCGCTCCTACAATGAGCAGTTCTTC; CDR3 protein: CASSLSAARSYNEQFF
clone size: NA; D gene: NA; V gene: TRBV5-1; J gene: TRBJ2-1; CDR3 DNA: TGCGCCAGCAGCACCGGGGCCAGCTCCTACAATGAGCAGTTCTTC; CDR3 protein: CASSTGASSYNEQFF
clone size: NA; D gene: NA; V gene: TRBV5-1; J gene: TRBJ1-2; CDR3 DNA: TGCGCCAGCAGCTTGAGTCAGATCTATGGCTACACCTTC; CDR3 protein: CASSLSQIYGYTF
clone size: NA; D gene: NA; V gene: TRBV27; J gene: TRBJ2-7; CDR3 DNA: TGTGCCAGCAAGAGAGGGACTCCCGCAATCTACGAGCAGTACTTC; CDR3 protein: CASKRGTPAIYEQYF
clone size: NA; D gene: NA; V gene: TRBV7-3; J gene: TRBJ2-2; CDR3 DNA: TGTGCCAGCAGCTTATCTGGTCATCTGAACACCGGGGAGCTGTTTTTT; CDR3 protein: CASSLSGHLNTGELFF
clone size: NA; D gene: NA; V gene: TRBV19; J gene: TRBJ1-2; CDR3 DNA: TGTGCCAGTAGTAATTTGTATGGCTACACCTTC; CDR3 protein: CASSNLYGYTF
clone size: NA; D gene: NA; V gene: TRBV9; J gene: TRBJ2-7; CDR3 DNA: TGTGCCAGCAGCGTGCAGGGAAAAAGCTACGAGCAGTACTTC; CDR3 protein: CASSVQGKSYEQYF
clone size: once; D gene: NA; V gene: TRBV5-1; J gene: TRBJ1-1; CDR3 DNA: TGCGCCAGCAGCCTGGCTGAGGGGGGGAGCACTGAAGCTTTCTTT; CDR3 protein: CASSLAEGGSTEAFF
clone size: NA; D gene: NA; V gene: TRBV5-1; J gene: TRBJ1-1; CDR3 DNA: TGCGCCAGCAGCTTGATCATCAGAGGGAACACTGAAGCTTTCTTT; CDR3 protein: CASSLIIRGNTEAFF
clone size: NA; D gene: NA; V gene: TRBV18; J gene: TRBJ1-3; CDR3 DNA: TGTGCCAGCTCCCCGAGAGGGGGAGACACCATATATTTT; CDR3 protein: CASSPRGGDTIYF
clone size: NA; D gene: NA; V gene: TRBV6-6; J gene: TRBJ1-2; CDR3 DNA: TGTGCCAGCAGTGCGGGGACGGGTAACTATGGCTACACCTTC; CDR3 protein: CASSAGTGNYGYTF
clone size: NA; D gene: NA; V gene: TRBV2; J gene: TRBJ1-5; CDR3 DNA: TGTGCCAGCAGGCCCTCTGGTACTGGGCCCCAGCATTTT; CDR3 protein: CASRPSGTGPQHF
clone size: NA; D gene: TRBD1; V gene: TRBV9; J gene: TRBJ1-3; CDR3 DNA: TGTGCCAGCAGCCCGACAGGGGCCCGTGGAAACACCATATATTTT; CDR3 protein: CASSPTGARGNTIYF
clone size: NA; D gene: NA; V gene: TRBV9; J gene: TRBJ1-2; CDR3 DNA: TGTGCCAGCAGCGTAGGTTCCCAGGCGCACTATGGCTACACCTTC; CDR3 protein: CASSVGSQAHYGYTF
clone size: NA; D gene: NA; V gene: TRBV18; J gene: TRBJ1-1; CDR3 DNA: TGTGCCAGCTCACCAAAGGGAGTGAACACTGAAGCTTTCTTT; CDR3 protein: CASSPKGVNTEAFF
clone size: NA; D gene: NA; V gene: TRBV7-9; J gene: TRBJ2-3; CDR3 DNA: TGTGCCAGCAGCTTAGGAGTCGGGGGGCCTACCACAGATACGCAGTATTTT; CDR3 protein: CASSLGVGGPTTDTQYF
clone size: NA; D gene: NA; V gene: TRBV5-1; J gene: TRBJ2-1; CDR3 DNA: TGCGCCAGCAGCTTGGGACTACTGCTAAGGAATGAGCAGTTCTTC; CDR3 protein: CASSLGLLLRNEQFF
clone size: once; D gene: NA; V gene: TRBV28; J gene: TRBJ1-2; CDR3 DNA: TGTGCCAGCGGAGGGTCGGGTGGCTACACCTTC; CDR3 protein: CASGGSGGYTF